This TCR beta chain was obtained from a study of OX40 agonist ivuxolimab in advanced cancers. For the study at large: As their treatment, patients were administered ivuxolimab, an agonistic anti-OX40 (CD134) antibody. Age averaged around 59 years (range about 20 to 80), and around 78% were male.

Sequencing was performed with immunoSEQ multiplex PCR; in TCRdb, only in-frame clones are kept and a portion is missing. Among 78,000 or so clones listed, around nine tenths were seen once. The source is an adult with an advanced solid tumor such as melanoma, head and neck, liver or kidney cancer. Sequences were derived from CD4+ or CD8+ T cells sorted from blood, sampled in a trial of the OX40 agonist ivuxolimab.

The CDR3 protein is CASSERDYGYQPQHF. The CDR3 DNA is TGTGCCAGCAGTGAAAGAGACTATGGGTATCAGCCCCAGCATTTT. The V gene is TRBV6-1, the J gene TRBJ1-5; D uncertain. The CDR3 has 15 amino acids. The germline V gene has CDR1 MNHNS and CDR2 SASEGT. Trimming pared 2 bases from V and 5 bases from J, leaving 13 bases between.